This TCR beta chain was recorded in a study of T cell changes during pregnancy in multiple sclerosis. The CDR3 sequence is 19 residues long. J lost 2 bases, V lost 4 bases, and 12 bases had no gene match. CDR1 and CDR2 from the germline V gene are SGHVS and FNYEAQ. Repertoires were generated with immunoSEQ multiplex PCR, while TCRdb's copy carries only in-frame clones and drops some. The sample comprises about 86,000 clones, around 93% of which are singletons, and around 2% rests with the top ten. This TCR was recovered from a female donor in good health, enrolled as a control in a pregnancy study. The sequenced sample was peripheral blood, obtained in the first trimester of pregnancy. The chain is built from TRBV7-6 and TRBJ2-3, with 13 bases fitting TRBD2. CDR3 bases: TGTGCCAGCAGCTCACTTTTAACTAGCGGGGGGGACCTCACAGATACGCAGTATTTT. This codes for CASSSLLTSGGDLTDTQYF.